This T cell receptor (beta chain) came from a study of OX40 agonist ivuxolimab in advanced cancers. Measured with immunoSEQ multiplex PCR; TCRdb has only the in-frame clones, and not every one. This sample yields some 73,000 clones, of which just under 90% are seen a single time; 9.5% to 13% belongs to the top ten. CDR1 SGHAT and CDR2 FQNNGV come from the germline V gene. V shed 4 bases and J 2 bases; nucleotides not matched to a gene: 10. The CDR3 runs 16 residues. This TCR was sampled from an adult with an advanced solid tumor such as melanoma, head and neck, liver or kidney cancer. The sample in question was CD4+ or CD8+ T cells sorted from blood, obtained in a trial of the OX40 agonist ivuxolimab. The rearrangement links TRBV11-2 to TRBJ2-7, with TRBD1 identical over 8 bases. The CDR3 loop is CASSSRQGTIPYEQYF. DNA for the CDR3: TGTGCCAGCAGCTCACGACAGGGGACGATCCCCTACGAGCAGTACTTC.